This T cell receptor (beta chain) is from a study of T-cell reconstitution after alpha-beta-depleted transplantation in children. The study, taken as a whole, reports: Reportedly, alpha-beta T cells present about two months post-transplant originated from several hundred expanded clones of graft origin.

This CDR3 spans 14 amino acids. Per germline, CDR1 SEHNR and CDR2 FQNEAQ (reference sequence). Deletions cut 5 bases from V and 6 bases from J, with 17 bases between. Molecular barcoding with unique molecular identifiers was used for the TCRbeta library. Each CDR3 protein gets one entry after TCRdb re-called the PCR reads with MiXCR. The profile shows some 110,000 distinct CDR3 sequences, about a tenth of them singletons. About this clonotype itself: Its antigen is not identified.

The receptor comes from a boy aged 2 to 9 with acute lymphoblastic leukemia, due to receive a stem cell transplant. The chain links TRBV7-9 to TRBJ2-7; a possible D gene is TRBD2 (5 bases). The sample consisted of PBMCs, taken before TCRalphabeta/CD19-depleted stem cell transplant. The CDR3 DNA reads TGTGCCAGCAGCCGAGATATAAAACTAGGCGAGCAGTACTTC. It encodes CASSRDIKLGEQYF.